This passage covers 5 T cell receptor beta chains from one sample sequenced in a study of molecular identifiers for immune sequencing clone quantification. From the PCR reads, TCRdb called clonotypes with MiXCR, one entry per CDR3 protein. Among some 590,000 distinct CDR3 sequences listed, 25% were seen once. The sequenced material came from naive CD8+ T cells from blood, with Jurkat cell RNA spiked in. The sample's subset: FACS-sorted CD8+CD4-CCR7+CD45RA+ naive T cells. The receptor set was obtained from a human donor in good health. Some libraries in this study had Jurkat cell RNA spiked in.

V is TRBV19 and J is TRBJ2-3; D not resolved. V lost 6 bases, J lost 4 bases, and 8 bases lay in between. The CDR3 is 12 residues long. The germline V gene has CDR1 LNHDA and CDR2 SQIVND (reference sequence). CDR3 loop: CASRPAADTQYF. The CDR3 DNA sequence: TGTGCCAGTAGACCGGCTGCAGATACGCAGTATTTT.

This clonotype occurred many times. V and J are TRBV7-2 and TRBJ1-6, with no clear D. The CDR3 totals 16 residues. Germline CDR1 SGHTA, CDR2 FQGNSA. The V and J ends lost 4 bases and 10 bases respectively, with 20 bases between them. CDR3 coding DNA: TGTGCCAGCAGCTCTGTTACAGATTGGGATGGATCACCCCTCCACTTT. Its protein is CASSSVTDWDGSPLHF.

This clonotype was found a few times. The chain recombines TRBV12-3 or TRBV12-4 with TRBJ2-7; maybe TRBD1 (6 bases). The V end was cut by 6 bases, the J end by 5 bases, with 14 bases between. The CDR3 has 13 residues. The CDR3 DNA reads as TGTGCCAGCAGCCAGGGACATGTACACGAGCAGTACTTC. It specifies CASSQGHVHEQYF.

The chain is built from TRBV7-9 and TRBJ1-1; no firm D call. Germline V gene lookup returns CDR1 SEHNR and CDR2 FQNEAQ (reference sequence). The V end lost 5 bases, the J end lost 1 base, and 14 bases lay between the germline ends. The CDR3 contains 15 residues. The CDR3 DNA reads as TGTGCCAGCAGCCCCCCGAATGAGAGGAACACTGAAGCTTTCTTT. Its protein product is CASSPPNERNTEAFF.

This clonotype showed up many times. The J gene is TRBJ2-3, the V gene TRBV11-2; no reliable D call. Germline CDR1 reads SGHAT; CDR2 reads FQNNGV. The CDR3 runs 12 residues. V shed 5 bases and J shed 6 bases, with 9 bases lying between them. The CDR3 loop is CASSPSMDTQYF. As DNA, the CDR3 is TGTGCCAGCAGCCCCAGCATGGATACGCAGTATTTT.